This entry is about one TCR beta chain. The CDR3 runs 17 residues. The germline V gene encodes CDR1 MNHEY and CDR2 SMNVEV (reference sequence). J gave up 0 bases and V 5 bases, and 9 bases lay outside the gene matches. This table comes from immunoSEQ multiplex PCR, and its TCRdb copy is limited to in-frame clones, with some not included. The repertoire holds under 250,000 clones, with 85% as singletons. The data originate from a study of blood T cell repertoires in COVID-19. The V call is TRBV27, the J call TRBJ1-1, with TRBD1 identical over 10 bases. Sequencing was carried out using peripheral blood. The TCR originated in a woman aged 70-85 years with COVID-19, enrolled during active disease. DNA of the CDR3: TGTGCCAGCAGTATTAGACAGGGGGCCTACTTGAACACTGAAGCTTTCTTT. It yields the protein CASSIRQGAYLNTEAFF.